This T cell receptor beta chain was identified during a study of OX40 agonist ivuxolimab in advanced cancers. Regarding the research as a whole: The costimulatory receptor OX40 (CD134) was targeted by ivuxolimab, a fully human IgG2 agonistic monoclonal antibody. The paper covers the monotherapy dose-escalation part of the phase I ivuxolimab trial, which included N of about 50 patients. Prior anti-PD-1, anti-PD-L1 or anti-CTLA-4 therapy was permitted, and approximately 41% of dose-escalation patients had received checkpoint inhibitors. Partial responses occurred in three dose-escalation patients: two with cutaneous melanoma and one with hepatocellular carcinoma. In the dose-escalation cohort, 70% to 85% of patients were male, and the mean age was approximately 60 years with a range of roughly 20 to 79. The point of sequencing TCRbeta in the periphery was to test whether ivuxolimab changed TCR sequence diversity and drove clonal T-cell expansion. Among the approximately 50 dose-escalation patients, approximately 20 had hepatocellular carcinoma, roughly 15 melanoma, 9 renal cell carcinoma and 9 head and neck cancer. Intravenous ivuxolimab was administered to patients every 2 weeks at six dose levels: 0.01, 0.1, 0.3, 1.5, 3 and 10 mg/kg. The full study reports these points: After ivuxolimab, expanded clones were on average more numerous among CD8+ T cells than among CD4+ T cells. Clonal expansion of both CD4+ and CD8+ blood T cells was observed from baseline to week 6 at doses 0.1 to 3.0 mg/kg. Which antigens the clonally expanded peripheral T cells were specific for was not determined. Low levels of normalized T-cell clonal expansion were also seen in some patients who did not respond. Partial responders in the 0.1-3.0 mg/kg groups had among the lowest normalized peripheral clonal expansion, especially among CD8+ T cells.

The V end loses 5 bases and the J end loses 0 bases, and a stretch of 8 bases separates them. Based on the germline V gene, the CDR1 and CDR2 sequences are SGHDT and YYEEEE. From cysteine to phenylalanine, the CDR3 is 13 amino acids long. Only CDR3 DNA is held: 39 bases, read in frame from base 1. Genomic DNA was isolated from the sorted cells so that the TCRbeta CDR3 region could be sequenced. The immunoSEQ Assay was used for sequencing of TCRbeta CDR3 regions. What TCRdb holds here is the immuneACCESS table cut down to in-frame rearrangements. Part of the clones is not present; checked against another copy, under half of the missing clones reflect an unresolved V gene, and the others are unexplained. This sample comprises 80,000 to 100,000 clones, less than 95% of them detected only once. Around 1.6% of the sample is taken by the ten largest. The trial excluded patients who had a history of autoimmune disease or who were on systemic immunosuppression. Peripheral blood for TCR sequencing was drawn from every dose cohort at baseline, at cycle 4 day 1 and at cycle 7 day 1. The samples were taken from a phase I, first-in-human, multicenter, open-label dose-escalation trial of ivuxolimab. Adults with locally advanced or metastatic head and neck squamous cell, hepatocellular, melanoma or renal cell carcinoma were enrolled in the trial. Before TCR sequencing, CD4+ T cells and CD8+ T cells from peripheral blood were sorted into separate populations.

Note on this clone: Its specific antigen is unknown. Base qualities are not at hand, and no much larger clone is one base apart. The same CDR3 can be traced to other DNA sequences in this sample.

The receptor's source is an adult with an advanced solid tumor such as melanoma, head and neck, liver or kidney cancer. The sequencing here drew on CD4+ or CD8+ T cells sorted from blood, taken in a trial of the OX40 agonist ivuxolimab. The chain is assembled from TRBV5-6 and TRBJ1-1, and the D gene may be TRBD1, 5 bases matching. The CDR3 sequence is CASRGTVNTEAFF. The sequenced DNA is TGTGCCAGCAGGGGGACGGTGAACACTGAAGCTTTCTTT.